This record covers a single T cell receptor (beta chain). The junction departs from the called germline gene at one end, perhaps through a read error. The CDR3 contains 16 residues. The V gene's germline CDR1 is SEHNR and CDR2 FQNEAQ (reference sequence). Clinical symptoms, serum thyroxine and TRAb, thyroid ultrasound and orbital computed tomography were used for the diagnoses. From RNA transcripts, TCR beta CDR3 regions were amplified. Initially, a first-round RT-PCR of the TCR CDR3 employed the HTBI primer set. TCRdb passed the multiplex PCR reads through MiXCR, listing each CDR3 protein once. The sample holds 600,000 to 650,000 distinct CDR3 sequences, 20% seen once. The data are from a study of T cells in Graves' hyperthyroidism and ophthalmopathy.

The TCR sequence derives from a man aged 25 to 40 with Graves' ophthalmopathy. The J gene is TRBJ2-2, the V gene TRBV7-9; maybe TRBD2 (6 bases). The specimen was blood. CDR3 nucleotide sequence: TGTGCCAACAGCATTAGCGGTCCTCGACGGGCCGGGGAGCTGTTTTTT. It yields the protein CANSISGPRRAGELFF.